This T cell receptor (beta chain) was recovered during a study of beta chain features in type 1 diabetes (dated by TCRdb to 2016 to 2019). For the study in its entirety: Mean age, gender distribution, total cell number and subset yield did not differ between patients and healthy donors. Naive and central memory subsets were obtained from all 30 or so donors, but regulatory and stem cell-like memory subsets were isolated from only 8 patients and roughly 8 healthy donors. The study compared TCRB repertoires of sorted circulating CD4+ T cell subsets between recently diagnosed type 1 diabetes patients and matched healthy donors. Across all samples, some 99 million sorted cells were examined, and cell number per subset correlated strongly with RNA yield. The study at large found these results: A moderate but significant shortening of TCRB CDR3 length was observed in type 1 diabetes patients in all four CD4+ subsets. Because cDNA was sequenced instead of genomic DNA, highly expressing activated cells could be over-represented, though the groups showed no difference in activation or CD3 levels. Patients with type 1 diabetes made fewer insertions and deleted more nucleotides at VDJ recombination sites, implying thymic rearrangement abnormalities. PCR might favor shorter templates, but patient and control samples were amplified and corrected together, so any skew would affect both groups equally. Naive, central memory and regulatory TCRB repertoires appeared more similar among patients than among healthy donors. HLA sub-analyses involved small numbers of individuals, so any influence of HLA type on TCRB rearrangement remained unresolved.

The High Capacity cDNA Reverse Transcription Kit was used to reverse transcribe all of the isolated RNA, meaning that expressed TCRB transcripts were what got sequenced. Deep immunoSEQ sequencing was performed on naive, central memory and regulatory T cell samples, with an average of around 3.4 million total reads per sample. After sorted cells were lysed in RLT buffer, RNA was extracted with DNase-treated RNeasy Micro or Mini kits, with the choice depending on cell number. To prevent cross-contamination, each cell subset was processed individually, whereas patient and healthy donor samples were processed jointly. The immunoSEQ multiplex PCR was used to amplify TCRB sequences from cDNA, yielding 87-bp fragments that span the CDR3 region. Sequencing of the amplicons was done on the Illumina HiSeq platform. Per the source publication's procedure: Synthetic template baselines were used to correct PCR bias computationally, reads within Hamming distance 2 were collapsed, and singletons that could not be merged were discarded. Reads were aligned against IMGT to assign V, D and J genes, CDR3 length and insertions or deletions at six rearrangement sites. Within each subset, clonotype counts were normalized to the number of sorted cells before true diversity and Gini coefficients were calculated with the tcR R package. The overlap coefficient, calculated on TCRB nucleotide sequences, was used to measure repertoire sharing. The source is immuneACCESS, and TCRdb retained only in-frame sequences with V and J called. Part of the clones is not carried over; for the studies checked, unresolved V genes explain less than half of this, and the remainder is unexplained. That table is the source of V, J and clone size, and D and trimming were worked out from the DNA. The sample records about 370,000 clones, 8% to 10% of which are singletons. Approximately 0.55% of the sample is held by the ten biggest clonotypes.

Each donor gave one peripheral blood draw, averaging approximately 120 mL, which was collected into heparinised tubes. Using a panel that included CD45RO, CCR7, CD25, CD127, CD95 and CD27, naive, central memory, regulatory and stem cell-like memory CD4+ T cells were sorted on a BD FACSAria II. Every sorted population had a purity above 95%. PBMCs were isolated right away by Lymphoprep density gradient centrifugation and were stained directly, without culture. To minimize batch effects, samples were stained and sorted in pairs, one healthy donor with one patient per experiment. This clone has at least ten counts. Its antigen is unknown. Qualities for individual bases were not recorded, and no much larger clone is one base off. Including the terminal cysteine and phenylalanine, the CDR3 comprises 12 residues. The kept DNA is CDR3 alone, 36 bases in frame from the first base.

The TCR originated in a man aged 25-40 years with type 1 diabetes. The sequence joins TRBV21-1 to TRBJ2-7; the table's D gene call, TRBD2, was not cross checked with the DNA. TRBV21-1 is marked as a pseudogene. The specimen was central memory CD4+ T cells from blood. The CDR3: CASSKIFSEQYF. The DNA sequence is TGTGCCAGCAGCAAAATATTTTCCGAGCAGTACTTC.